The subject of this entry is one T cell receptor beta chain. This entry is derived from a study of T cell responses to AZD1222 COVID-19 vaccine. TCRdb's table, derived via immunoSEQ multiplex PCR, lists solely in-frame clones and lacks some. This table has about 150,000 clones, 86% appearing once. Trimming took 8 bases from V and 1 from J, leaving 13 bases between them. CDR1 and CDR2 from the germline V gene are SGHVS and FQNEAQ. The CDR3 covers 14 residues. The V and J genes are TRBV7-8 and TRBJ2-3, with D perhaps assigned TRBD1 or TRBD2 (5 bases each). This specimen was peripheral blood, taken on day 0 of MenACWY control vaccination. The sequence came from an adult in good health. CDR3 sequence (DNA): TGTGCCAGCGCCCGGGACCGGGGCACAGATACGCAGTATTTT. It encodes CASARDRGTDTQYF.